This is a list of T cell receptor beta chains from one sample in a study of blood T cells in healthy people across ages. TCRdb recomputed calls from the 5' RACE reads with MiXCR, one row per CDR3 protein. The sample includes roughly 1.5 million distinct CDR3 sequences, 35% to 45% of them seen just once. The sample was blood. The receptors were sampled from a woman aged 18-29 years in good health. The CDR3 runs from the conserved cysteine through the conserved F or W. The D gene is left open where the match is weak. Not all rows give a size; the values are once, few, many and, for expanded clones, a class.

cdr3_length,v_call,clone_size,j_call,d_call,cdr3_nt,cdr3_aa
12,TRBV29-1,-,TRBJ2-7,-,TGCAGCGTTGCCTTCTACTCCTACGAGCAGTACTTC,CSVAFYSYEQYF
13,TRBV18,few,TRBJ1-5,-,TGTGCCAGCTCCCTCGGCAAAGCTCAGCCCCAGCATTTT,CASSLGKAQPQHF
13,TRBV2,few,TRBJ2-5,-,TGTGCCTCTCTAGGACAGAATGAAGAGACCCAGTACTTC,CASLGQNEETQYF
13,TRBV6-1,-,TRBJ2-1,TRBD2,TGTGCCAGCAGGGCTAGCGGTGACAATGAGCAGTTCTTC,CASRASGDNEQFF
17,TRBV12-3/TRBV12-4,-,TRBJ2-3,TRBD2,TGTGCCAGCAGTTTTGGGGCGGGGGGGCTGCAAACAGATACGCAGTATTTT,CASSFGAGGLQTDTQYF
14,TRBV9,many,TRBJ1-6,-,TGTGCCAGCAGCGTAGCGGGCTATAATTCACCCCTCCACTTT,CASSVAGYNSPLHF
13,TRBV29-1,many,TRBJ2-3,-,TGCAGCGTTGTAACCACGTACACAGATACGCAGTATTTT,CSVVTTYTDTQYF
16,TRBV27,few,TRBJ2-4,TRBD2,TGTGCCAGCAGTTTAATGACTAGCGGGGGGCCTACGAAGCAGTACTTC,CASSLMTSGGPTKQYF
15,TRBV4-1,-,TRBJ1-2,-,TGCGCCAGCAGCCCGAGTTTCTCTGGGGGCTATGGCGACACCTTC,CASSPSFSGGYGDTF
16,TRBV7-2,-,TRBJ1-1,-,TGTGCCAGCAGCTTAGCCGGTTTGGGTCCCCTCTATGAAGCTTTCTTT,CASSLAGLGPLYEAFF
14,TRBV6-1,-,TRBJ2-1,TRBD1,TGTGCCAGCAGTAGGGACAGGGAGTGGGATGAGCAGTTCTTC,CASSRDREWDEQFF
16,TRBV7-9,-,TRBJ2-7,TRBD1,TGTGCCAGCAGCTTAGTAGAAAGGGCAGGGGGCTACGAGCAGTACTTC,CASSLVERAGGYEQYF
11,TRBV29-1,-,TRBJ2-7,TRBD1,TGCAGCGTTGAAACCCAAGGGGGCCAGTACTTC,CSVETQGGQYF
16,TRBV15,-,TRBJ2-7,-,TGTGCCACCAGCAGCCAAGGTCTAGGGGACTCCTACGAGCAGTACTTC,CATSSQGLGDSYEQYF
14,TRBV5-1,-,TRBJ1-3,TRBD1,TGCGCCAGCAGCACCCGGGACAGTAGGAACACCATATATTTT,CASSTRDSRNTIYF